This T cell receptor beta chain stems from a study of T cell responses to AZD1222 COVID-19 vaccine. This clone was counted between two and nine times. Antigen: not known. Profiling relied on immunoSEQ multiplex PCR, and the TCRdb table lists in-frame clones only, not all of them. This table holds 90,000 to 150,000 clones, roughly 87% found once. This CDR3 spans 14 amino acids. Germline loops: CDR1 SEHNR, CDR2 FQNEAQ (reference sequence). The V gene lost 0 bases and the J gene lost 7 bases, with 13 bases spanning the gap. Study-wide points: Scientists sampled the repertoires only once the peak T cell response had passed. Dominant at 160-218 and 743-854, vaccine-associated CD4 TCRs also spanned spike. Spike-specific TCR breadth and depth grew following two AZD1222 doses.

Here the sequenced sample was peripheral blood, taken 28 days after the second AZD1222 dose. This receptor was taken from an adult who received the AZD1222 COVID-19 vaccine. The chain employs TRBV7-9 and TRBJ2-7; D not certain. CDR3 residues: CASSLAMAPLEQYF. The CDR3 DNA sequence: TGTGCCAGCAGCTTAGCGATGGCCCCTTTGGAGCAGTACTTC.